This TCR beta chain emerged from a study of regulatory T cells in long-lasting Graves disease. Study-wide background: Treatment with antithyroid drugs for over 5 years, together with positive TSH receptor antibodies, meant persistent Graves' disease. Notes on the study in general: There were preferences for TRBV28, TRBJ1-2 and TRBJ2-5 in persistent disease.

As to time point: persistent/refractory GD, antithyroid drugs over 5 years with positive TRAb. PBMC RNA served as the TCR library source. The authors drew approximately 8.1 milliliters of peripheral blood into EDTA tubes. CDR3 regions were amplified by Arm-PCR using iRepertoire HTBI primers to build TCR beta libraries. Via MiXCR, TCRdb re-called the multiplex PCR reads, giving one row per CDR3 protein. The table records about 430,000 distinct CDR3 sequences, around 20% of them present only once. This clonotype appeared many times. Its antigen is unidentified. The CDR3 has 14 residues. Trimming took 7 bases from V and 5 from J; bases not matched to a gene: 11.

Sequenced material: peripheral blood mononuclear cells (PBMCs), taken when the disease was refractory, from a patient treated with antithyroid drugs. This clonotype was obtained from a female donor with Graves disease. The rearrangement joins TRBV12-3 or TRBV12-4 to TRBJ2-7; TRBD1 matches at 7 bases. CDR3 region: CASTFARQGHEQYF. CDR3 DNA sequence: TGTGCCAGCACCTTTGCTCGACAGGGACACGAGCAGTACTTC.